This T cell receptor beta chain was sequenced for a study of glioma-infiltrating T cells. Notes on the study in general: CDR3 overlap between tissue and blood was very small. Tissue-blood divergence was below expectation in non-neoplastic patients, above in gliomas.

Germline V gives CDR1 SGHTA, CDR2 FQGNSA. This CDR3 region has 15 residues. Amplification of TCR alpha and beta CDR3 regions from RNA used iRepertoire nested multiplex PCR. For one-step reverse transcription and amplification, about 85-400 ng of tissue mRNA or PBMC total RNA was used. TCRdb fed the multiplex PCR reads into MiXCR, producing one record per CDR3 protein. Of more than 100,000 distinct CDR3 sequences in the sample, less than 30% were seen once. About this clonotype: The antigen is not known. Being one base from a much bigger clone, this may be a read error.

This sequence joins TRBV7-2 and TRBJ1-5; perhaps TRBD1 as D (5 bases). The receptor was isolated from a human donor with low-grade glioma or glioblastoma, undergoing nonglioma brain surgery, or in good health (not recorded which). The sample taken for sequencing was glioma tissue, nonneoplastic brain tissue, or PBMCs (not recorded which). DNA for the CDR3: TGTGCCAGCAGCTTAACTGGGGGTAGCAATCAGTCCCAGCATTTT. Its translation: CASSLTGGSNQSQHF. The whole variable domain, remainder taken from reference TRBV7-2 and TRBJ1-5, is GAGVSQSPSNKVTEKGKDVELRCDPISGHTALYWYRQSLGQGLEFLIYFQGNSAPDKSGLPSDRFSAERTGGSVSTLTIQRTQQEDSAVYLCASSLTGGSNQSQHFGDGTRLSIL.